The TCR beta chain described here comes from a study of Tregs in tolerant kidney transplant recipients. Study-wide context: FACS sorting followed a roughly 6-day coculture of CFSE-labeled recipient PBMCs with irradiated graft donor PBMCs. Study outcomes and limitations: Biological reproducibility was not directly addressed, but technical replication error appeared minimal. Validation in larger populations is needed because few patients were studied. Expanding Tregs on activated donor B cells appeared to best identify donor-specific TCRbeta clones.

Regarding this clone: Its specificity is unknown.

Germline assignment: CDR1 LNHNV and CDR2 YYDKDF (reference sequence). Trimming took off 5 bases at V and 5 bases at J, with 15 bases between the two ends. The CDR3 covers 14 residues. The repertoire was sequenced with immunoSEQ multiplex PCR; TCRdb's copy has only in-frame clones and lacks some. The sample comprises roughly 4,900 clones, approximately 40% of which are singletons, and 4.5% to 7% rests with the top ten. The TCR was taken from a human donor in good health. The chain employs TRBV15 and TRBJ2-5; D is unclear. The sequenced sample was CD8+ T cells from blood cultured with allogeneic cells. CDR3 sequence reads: CATSLQPQEETQYF. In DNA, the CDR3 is TGTGCCACCAGCTTGCAGCCCCAAGAGGAGACCCAGTACTTC.